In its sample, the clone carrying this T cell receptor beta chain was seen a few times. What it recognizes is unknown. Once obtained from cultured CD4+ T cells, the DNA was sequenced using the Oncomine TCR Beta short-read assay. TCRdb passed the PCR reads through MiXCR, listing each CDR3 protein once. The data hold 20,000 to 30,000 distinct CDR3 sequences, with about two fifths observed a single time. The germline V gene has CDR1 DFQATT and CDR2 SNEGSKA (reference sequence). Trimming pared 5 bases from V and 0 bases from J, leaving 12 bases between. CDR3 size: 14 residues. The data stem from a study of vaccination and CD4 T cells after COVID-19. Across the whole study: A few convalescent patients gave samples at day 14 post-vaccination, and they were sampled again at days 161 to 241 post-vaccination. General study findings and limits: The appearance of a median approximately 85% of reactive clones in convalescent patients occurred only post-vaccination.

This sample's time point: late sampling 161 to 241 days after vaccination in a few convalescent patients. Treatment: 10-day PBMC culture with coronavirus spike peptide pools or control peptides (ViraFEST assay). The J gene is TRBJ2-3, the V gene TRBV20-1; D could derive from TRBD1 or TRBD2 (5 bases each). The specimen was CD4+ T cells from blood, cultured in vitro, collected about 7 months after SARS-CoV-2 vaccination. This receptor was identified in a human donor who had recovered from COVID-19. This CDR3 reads CSAEGWRSTDTQYF. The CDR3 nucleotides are TGCAGTGCTGAGGGGTGGAGGAGCACAGATACGCAGTATTTT.